These 23 T cell receptor beta chains were sequenced from one sample in a study of blood T cell repertoires in COVID-19. Method: immunoSEQ multiplex PCR; TCRdb's copy keeps in-frame clones and lacks some. The sample shows 50,000 or so clones, 86% of them seen only once. The specimen sequenced was peripheral blood. These receptors came from a woman aged 55-70 years with acute or convalescent COVID-19.

A single count supports this clone. The chain combines TRBV19 with TRBJ2-2; 7 nucleotides agree with TRBD1. V shed 3 bases, J shed 6 bases, and the junction held 4 bases outside the gene matches. The germline V gene has CDR1 LNHDA and CDR2 SQIVND (reference sequence). CDR3 length: 14 residues. The CDR3 here is CASSIDRVPGELFF. The CDR3, as DNA: TGTGCCAGTAGTATTGACAGGGTCCCCGGGGAGCTGTTTTTT.

V and J are TRBV27 and TRBJ2-5, with TRBD2 matching 9 bases. The CDR3 sequence is 14 residues long. Germline V gives CDR1 MNHEY, CDR2 SMNVEV (reference sequence). V dropped 8 bases and J dropped 7; count of bases not matched to a gene: 11. This chain's CDR3 is CASSERGAWGTQYF. Here the CDR3 DNA reads TGTGCCAGCTCTGAGCGGGGGGCCTGGGGGACCCAGTACTTC.

Only one count was recorded for this clone. This chain connects TRBV19 to TRBJ1-5, with D unresolved. Deletions cut 1 base from V and 6 bases from J, with 10 bases between. The germline V gene has CDR1 LNHDA and CDR2 SQIVND (reference sequence). This CDR3 is built from 14 residues. CDR3 in amino acids: CASSIGSASQPQHF. For the CDR3, the DNA is TGTGCCAGTAGTATAGGAAGTGCGAGTCAGCCCCAGCATTTT.

V gene TRBV19 combines with J gene TRBJ1-6; maybe TRBD1 (6 bases). Trimming took off 7 bases at V and 6 bases at J, with 10 bases between the two ends. Germline V CDR1 and CDR2: LNHDA, SQIVND (reference sequence). There are 13 residues in the CDR3. CDR3: CASNVRGNSPLHF. The CDR3, as DNA: TGTGCCAGTAATGTCAGGGGTAATTCACCCCTCCACTTT.

The V call is TRBV27, the J call TRBJ1-4; the match to TRBD1 covers 8 bases. V lost 3 bases to trimming and J lost 8 bases; unmatched junction nucleotides: 5. CDR1 and CDR2 (germline): MNHEY, SMNVEV (reference sequence). This CDR3 has 14 residues. DNA of the CDR3: TGTGCCAGCAGTTTGAACAGGGGGGGGGAAAAACTGTTTTTT. This encodes CASSLNRGGEKLFF.

V usage is TRBV7-9 and J usage is TRBJ2-4; 9 bases are shared with TRBD1. The CDR3 is 18 amino acids. Germline V gene lookup returns CDR1 SEHNR and CDR2 FQNEAQ (reference sequence). With 3 bases clipped from V and 2 bases from J, the junction kept 11 bases outside the gene matches. CDR3 coding DNA: TGTGCCAGCAGCTTCCCCATGTGGACAGGGGAGACCAAAAACATTCAGTACTTC. Translation: CASSFPMWTGETKNIQYF.

The chain carries TRBV11-2 and TRBJ1-3; 10 bases agree with TRBD1. This CDR3 spans 18 amino acids. Germline loops: CDR1 SGHAT, CDR2 FQNNGV. After removal of 5 bases from V and 3 bases from J, the junction contained 13 bases not matched to a gene. The CDR3 loop is CASSLSAATGGYGNTIYF. CDR3 nucleotides: TGTGCCAGCAGCCTAAGCGCCGCGACAGGGGGCTATGGAAACACCATATATTTT.

V usage is TRBV11-1 and J usage is TRBJ1-1; D perhaps matches TRBD1 (6 bases). There are 15 residues in the CDR3. The V end was cut by 1 base, the J end by 4 bases, with 13 bases between. Looked up from germline, CDR1 is SGHAT and CDR2 is FQDESV (reference sequence). This CDR3 is CASSLGATGSTEAFF. CDR3 DNA: TGTGCCAGCAGCTTAGGGGCCACAGGGAGCACTGAAGCTTTCTTT.

The chain couples TRBV4-1 to TRBJ2-5, with 7 bases matching TRBD1. Unmatched junction bases numbered 13, after V lost 1 base and J lost 5 bases. The CDR3 length is 17 residues. Germline V gives CDR1 MGHRA, CDR2 YSYEKL. The CDR3 spells CASSQVLRQGGQETQYF. The CDR3 nucleotides read TGCGCCAGCAGCCAAGTTCTGAGACAGGGTGGGCAGGAGACCCAGTACTTC.

CDR3: CASDTGQTEKLFF. CDR3 bases: TGTGCCAGCGACACGGGACAGACTGAAAAACTGTTTTTT. The chain employs TRBV7-9 and TRBJ1-4, with TRBD1 identical over 7 bases. The germline gives CDR1 SEHNR, CDR2 FQNEAQ (reference sequence). Trimming took 8 bases from V and 7 from J; bases not matched to a gene: 7. The CDR3 has 13 amino acids.

A remark on this clone: A read error may produce the germline difference seen at one junction end. The V and J genes are TRBV5-1 and TRBJ1-3; possible D gene TRBD1, 5 bases. CDR1 SGHRS and CDR2 YFSETQ come from the germline V gene. The CDR3 totals 17 residues. CDR3 protein: CARSLGGGRSSGNTIYF. The CDR3, as DNA: TGCGCCCGCAGCCTCGGGGGTGGGCGAAGCTCTGGAAACACCATATATTTT.

V usage is TRBV14 and J usage is TRBJ1-1, with D perhaps TRBD1 (6 bases). CDR3 length equals 15 residues. The V end lost 1 base, the J end lost 5 bases, and 14 bases lay between the germline ends. From germline, CDR1 is SGHDN and CDR2 FVKESK. The CDR3 spells CASSQGAGVGTEAFF. CDR3 bases: TGTGCCAGCAGCCAAGGAGCAGGGGTGGGAACTGAAGCTTTCTTT. Supplemented by reference TRBV14 and TRBJ1-1, the full variable domain reads EAGVTQFPSHSVIEKGQTVTLRCDPISGHDNLYWYRRVMGKEIKFLLHFVKESKQDESGMPNNRFLAERTGGTYSTLKVQPAELEDSGVYFCASSQGAGVGTEAFFGQGTRLTVV.

This chain uses TRBV9 with TRBJ2-5; 11 bases agree with TRBD2. Germline-derived CDR1 and CDR2 are SGDLS and YYNGEE. V dropped 3 bases and J dropped 4; count of bases not matched to a gene: 5. CDR3 size: 15 residues. CDR3 residues: CASSAGTSGIETQYF. The CDR3, as DNA: TGTGCCAGCAGCGCCGGGACTAGCGGTATAGAGACCCAGTACTTC.

The V gene is TRBV19, the J gene TRBJ1-2; TRBD1 might be the D (5 bases). The V end lost 6 bases, the J end lost 3 bases, and 14 bases lay between the germline ends. The CDR3 is made up of 14 amino acids. The germline gives CDR1 LNHDA, CDR2 SQIVND (reference sequence). The CDR3 region has the DNA TGTGCCAGTAGCGATACGGGGGGATACTATGGCTACACCTTC. Its protein is CASSDTGGYYGYTF.

The chain carries TRBV29-1 and TRBJ1-5, with 8 bases matching TRBD1. The V segment lost 7 bases and the J segment 5 bases; nucleotides outside the gene matches: 7. Germline lookup yields CDR1 SQVTM and CDR2 ANQGSEA. This CDR3 has 13 residues. The DNA of the CDR3 is TGCAGCGCTACCAGGGGGCGCGATCAGCCCCAGCATTTT. It yields the protein CSATRGRDQPQHF.

The rearrangement links TRBV28 to TRBJ1-2; no firm D call. Per germline, CDR1 MDHEN and CDR2 SYDVKM. Trimming cost V 5 bases and J 12 bases, with 25 bases left between them. The CDR3 is 15 amino acids. The DNA for the CDR3 is TGTGCCAGCAGTAGTATATTAACCGGGAATCAGGTGAACACCTTC. Its protein is CASSSILTGNQVNTF.

V and J are TRBV5-1 and TRBJ1-2; no reliable D call. The CDR3 length is 16 residues. Trimming removed 0 bases at V and 0 bases at J, with 12 bases between. Per germline, CDR1 SGHRS and CDR2 YFSETQ. CDR3 in amino acids: CASSLAPGRTNYGYTF. CDR3 coding DNA: TGCGCCAGCAGCTTGGCCCCTGGGAGGACTAACTATGGCTACACCTTC.

This clone came up once. The chain employs TRBV6-5 and TRBJ2-5, with a tentative D call TRBD2 (5 bases). Germline V gene data show CDR1 as MNHEY and CDR2 as SVGAGI. The CDR3 length is 14 residues. With 6 bases removed from V and 1 base from J, the gap between germline ends came to 12 bases. The CDR3 coding sequence is TGTGCCAGCAGCGATACTAGTTTCCAAGAGACCCAGTACTTC. Translating gives CASSDTSFQETQYF.

This chain connects TRBV21-1 to TRBJ2-7; the D call of TRBD1 is as the table states it, not checked on the DNA. TRBV21-1 is a pseudogene segment. The CDR3 has 18 amino acids. CDR3 protein: CASGSHGGQGWRPYEQYF. Here the CDR3 DNA reads TGTGCCAGCGGGTCCCACGGTGGACAGGGGTGGAGACCCTACGAGCAGTACTTC.

The chain employs TRBV29-1 and TRBJ2-1, with 11 bases aligning to TRBD2. The CDR3 loop spans 18 amino acids. The trim removed 4 bases at V and 6 bases at J, leaving 17 bases unmatched. The germline V gene has CDR1 SQVTM and CDR2 ANQGSEA. The CDR3 DNA reads TGCAGCGTTGGGACTAGCGGGCCTCGGCTACGGACAAGCAATGAGCAGTTCTTC. This translates into CSVGTSGPRLRTSNEQFF.

The chain joins TRBV7-3 to TRBJ2-1; the match to TRBD2 covers 11 bases. Germline CDR1 and CDR2: SGHTA and FQGTGA. After removal of 5 bases from V and 9 bases from J, the junction contained 3 bases not matched to a gene. The CDR3 consists of 13 residues. Written as DNA, the CDR3 is TGTGCCAGCAGCGACGGACTAGCGGGTGAGCAGTTCTTC. Protein product: CASSDGLAGEQFF.

The chain joins TRBV4-1 to TRBJ2-3; 7 bases align to TRBD2. Trimming took 4 bases from V and 5 from J; bases not matched to a gene: 15. This CDR3 spans 17 amino acids. The V gene's germline CDR1 is MGHRA and CDR2 YSYEKL. The CDR3 DNA reads TGCGCCAGCAGCCTAAGGTCGTCCGGGAGGTCTGTAGATACGCAGTATTTT. This translates into CASSLRSSGRSVDTQYF.

The chain has TRBV6-2 or TRBV6-3 and TRBJ1-2, with D perhaps matching TRBD1 (5 bases). This CDR3 spans 13 amino acids. V lost 2 bases, J lost 3 bases, and 7 bases lay in between. Germline V gene sequence: CDR1 MNHEY, CDR2 SVGEGT. CDR3 in DNA: TGTGCCAGCAGTTACACGGGGGACTATGGCTACACCTTC. As protein: CASSYTGDYGYTF.